This TCR beta chain was sequenced for a study of metastatic and nonmetastatic thyroid tumors. Whole-study context: Repertoire comparisons spanned blood and tumor or nodule tissue from malignant and benign thyroid patients.

General observations from the study: It was reported that TCR beta diversity was significantly higher in malignant thyroid tumors than benign nodules, in blood and tumor.

Nobody among the patients had been given any treatment before thyroid surgery. The CDR3 sequence is 15 residues long. The germline CDR1 and CDR2 sequences are LNHNV and YYDKDF (reference sequence). V was clipped by 5 bases and J by 3 bases, with 17 bases between them. In the original analysis: CDR3 differences across clinicopathological groups were used to build a distant-metastasis classifier for papillary thyroid cancer. TCRdb re-analyzed the PCR reads using MiXCR. In this record, the V and J calls reflect TCRdb's handling and not the investigators' own analysis. In the table there are over 20,000 clones, approximately 15% of which are singletons. Comment on this clone: The antigen remains undetermined.

Sequencing was carried out using tumor tissue. This clonotype was obtained from a female donor with papillary thyroid cancer or a benign thyroid nodule (not recorded which). Some clones in this sample may be carry-over from other donors' samples. The chain combines TRBV15 with TRBJ2-7; D uncertain. The CDR3 region is CATSGASDNIYEQYF. CDR3 DNA: TGTGCCACCAGCGGAGCCTCAGACAACATCTACGAGCAGTACTTC.